The subject of this entry is one TCR beta chain. The cohort excluded patients with autoimmune disease history or systemic immunosuppression. With 7 bases clipped from V and 6 bases from J, the junction kept 10 bases outside the gene matches. Germline V gene data show CDR1 as SEHNR and CDR2 as FQNEAQ (reference sequence). This CDR3 is 16 amino acids long. This sample stems from a study of OX40 agonist ivuxolimab in advanced cancers. Repertoires were generated with immunoSEQ multiplex PCR, while TCRdb's copy carries only in-frame clones and drops some. The table records nearly 60,000 clones, 75% to 90% of them present only once.

This rearrangement joins TRBV7-9 to TRBJ2-1, with 12 bases that match TRBD2. The origin of this receptor is an adult with an advanced solid tumor such as melanoma, head and neck, liver or kidney cancer. The starting material was CD4+ or CD8+ T cells sorted from blood, obtained in a trial of the OX40 agonist ivuxolimab. The CDR3 coding sequence is TGTGCCAGCACTCTCCCGGGACTAGCGGGCGTCAATGAGCAGTTCTTC. Translating it yields CASTLPGLAGVNEQFF.